This paragraph covers one T cell receptor beta chain sequence. What this receptor recognizes is not known. Base qualities are not recorded, but no much larger clone differs from it by a single base. The sample comes from a study of T cell changes during pregnancy in multiple sclerosis (dated by TCRdb to 2018 to 2020). With respect to the entire study: The study examined how the T cell repertoire changed over the course of pregnancy in women with multiple sclerosis.

Libraries came from the immunoSEQ multiplex PCR assay. TCRdb re-hosts the immuneACCESS table, in-frame sequences only. Its copies lack some clones; in the studies checked, an unresolved V gene accounts for under half of them, and the cause for the rest is not known. This sample comprises roughly 40,000 clones, around 94% of them detected only once. The ten largest make up 0.75% to 0.85% of the sample. The germline ends are 6 bases apart after V is trimmed by 3 bases and J by 0 bases. CDR1 and CDR2, looked up from the germline V gene, are KGHSH and LQKENI. Its CDR3 holds 15 amino acids, cysteine through phenylalanine. Only the CDR3 DNA stays, 45 bases, in frame from base 1.

The clonotype was recovered from a female donor with multiple sclerosis, enrolled in a pregnancy study. The sample in question was CD4+ T cells from peripheral blood mononuclear cells, obtained before pregnancy. The rearranged segments are TRBV18 and TRBJ2-6; TRBD1 is a weak D gene call, 6 bases matching. The CDR3 here reads CASSPGHSGANVLTF. The nucleotide sequence reads as follows: TGTGCCAGCTCACCGGGACACTCTGGGGCCAACGTCCTGACTTTC.